These 22 T cell receptor beta chains were sequenced from one sample in a study of ipilimumab plus nivolumab after autologous stem cell transplantation. Assay used: immunoSEQ multiplex PCR; TCRdb lists only in-frame clones, some missing. Counted here are about 13,000 clones, around 73% occurring once; the ten biggest clones make up about a sixth. The source material was PBMCs, sampled in a trial of ipilimumab plus nivolumab as post-transplant consolidation. The receptors originated from a male donor with diffuse large B-cell lymphoma.

This clone was found a few times. This rearrangement joins TRBV7-9 to TRBJ1-4; perhaps TRBD1 as D (5 bases). Trimming took 6 bases from V and 0 from J, leaving 14 bases between them. The CDR3 sequence is 16 residues long. Germline V CDR1 and CDR2: SEHNR, FQNEAQ (reference sequence). The CDR3 DNA is TGTGCCAGCAGTAAGAGACAGTCCGCAACTAATGAAAAACTGTTTTTT. Amino acid sequence: CASSKRQSATNEKLFF. Full variable domain (remainder filled in from reference TRBV7-9 and TRBJ1-4): DTGVSQNPRHKITKRGQNVTFRCDPISEHNRLYWYRQTLGQGPEFLTYFQNEAQLEKSRLLSDRFSAERPKGSFSTLEIQRTEQGDSAMYLCASSKRQSATNEKLFFGSGTQLSVL.

This sequence joins TRBV6-1 and TRBJ1-2; 7 bases are a match to TRBD1. V shed 0 bases and J 4 bases; nucleotides not matched to a gene: 5. The germline gives CDR1 MNHNS, CDR2 SASEGT. The CDR3 has 15 amino acids. The CDR3 region has the DNA TGTGCCAGCAGTGAAGCGCGTCGGGACAGCTATGGCTACACCTTC. As protein: CASSEARRDSYGYTF.

The V and J genes are TRBV10-3 and TRBJ1-1; 9 bases align to TRBD1. Per the germline V gene, CDR1 is ENHRY and CDR2 is SYGVKD. With 4 bases clipped from V and 4 bases from J, the junction kept 4 bases outside the gene matches. The CDR3 sequence is 14 residues long. The CDR3 here is CAISADRGFTEAFF. The CDR3 nucleotides are TGTGCCATCAGTGCCGACAGGGGGTTCACTGAAGCTTTCTTT.

This clone was found once. The V call is TRBV2, the J call TRBJ2-1, with 10 bases that match TRBD1. This CDR3 has 15 amino acids. Germline V CDR1 and CDR2: SNHLY, FYNNEI. J was trimmed by 7 bases and V by 4 bases; bases with no gene match: 7. The DNA of the CDR3 is TGTGCCAGCAGTGGGGACAGGGGAGCTTTGAATGAGCAGTTCTTC. It codes for CASSGDRGALNEQFF.

The gene calls are TRBV10-1 and TRBJ2-3; the D gene could be TRBD1 or TRBD2 (5 bases each). Trimming stripped 7 bases from V and 1 base from J, with 9 bases between. The CDR3 is 13 amino acids. Germline CDR1 WNHNN, CDR2 SYGVQD (reference sequence). CDR3 sequence: CASTQGGTDTQYF. The CDR3, as DNA: TGCGCCAGCACGCAGGGAGGCACAGATACGCAGTATTTT.

V and J are TRBV29-1 and TRBJ2-3, with 7 positions matching TRBD2. V trimming: 3 bases; J trimming: 6 bases; junction bases outside the gene matches: 9. CDR1 and CDR2 from the germline V gene are SQVTM and ANQGSEA. CDR3 length equals 14 residues. The DNA for the CDR3 is TGCAGCGTTGACCCCAGCGGGATATCGGATACGCAGTATTTT. Its protein is CSVDPSGISDTQYF.

This chain connects TRBV28 to TRBJ2-5; 7 bases agree with TRBD1. There are 16 residues in the CDR3. V was clipped by 5 bases and J by 7 bases; unmatched bases: 16. Germline V lookup: CDR1 MDHEN, CDR2 SYDVKM. This CDR3 is CASSPSTGAPLRTQYF. Written as DNA, the CDR3 is TGTGCCAGCAGTCCTTCAACAGGGGCGCCTTTACGGACCCAGTACTTC. Full variable domain (remainder filled in from reference TRBV28 and TRBJ2-5): DVKVTQSSRYLVKRTGEKVFLECVQDMDHENMFWYRQDPGLGLRLIYFSYDVKMKEKGDIPEGYSVSREKKERFSLILESASTNQTSMYLCASSPSTGAPLRTQYFGPGTRLLVL.

The chain couples TRBV2 to TRBJ1-1; possible D gene TRBD1, 6 bases. This CDR3 is 13 amino acids long. The germline V gene has CDR1 SNHLY and CDR2 FYNNEI. Trimming took off 4 bases at V and 4 bases at J, with 10 bases between the two ends. CDR3 residues: CASSVGGATEAFF. DNA for the CDR3: TGTGCCAGCAGTGTTGGGGGGGCCACTGAAGCTTTCTTT.

The V gene is TRBV5-1, the J gene TRBJ1-2; D might be TRBD1 (5 bases). Trimming took 5 bases from V and 5 from J, leaving 16 bases between them. This CDR3 region has 14 residues. Germline-derived CDR1 and CDR2 are SGHRS and YFSETQ. The CDR3: CASRPSNTGYGYTF. In nucleotides, the CDR3 is TGCGCCAGCAGACCCTCAAACACAGGATATGGCTACACCTTC.

V gene TRBV2 combines with J gene TRBJ2-7, with D perhaps TRBD2 (5 bases). Germline V CDR1 and CDR2: SNHLY, FYNNEI. CDR3 size: 16 residues. Trimming pared 8 bases from V and 5 bases from J, leaving 25 bases between. The CDR3 coding sequence is TGTGCCAGCGGCCCCCCCAGAGGGCACCCGCCTCACGAGCAGTACTTC. Its translation is CASGPPRGHPPHEQYF.

This clone was seen more than once but under ten times. The chain uses TRBV14 and TRBJ1-1; weak D call: TRBD1 (5 bases). Germline V gives CDR1 SGHDN, CDR2 FVKESK. Trimming left V 0 bases short and J 10 bases short, with 12 bases between. The CDR3 runs 13 residues. The CDR3 region has the DNA TGTGCCAGCAGCCAAGATCCGAGACAGCGAGCTTTCTTT. This translates into CASSQDPRQRAFF.

V gene TRBV5-4 combines with J gene TRBJ1-1; 7 bases align to TRBD1. V dropped 2 bases and J dropped 5; count of bases not matched to a gene: 6. CDR3 length: 14 residues. Per the germline V gene, CDR1 is SGHNT and CDR2 is YYREEE (reference sequence). The CDR3 spells CASSFKGARTEAFF. The CDR3 region has the DNA TGTGCCAGCAGCTTTAAGGGGGCAAGAACTGAAGCTTTCTTT.

The chain combines TRBV27 with TRBJ2-1; TRBD2 agrees at 14 bases. Germline trimming cut 3 bases from V and 2 bases from J; bases unmatched to any gene: 3. Germline CDR1 and CDR2: MNHEY and SMNVEV (reference sequence). There are 17 residues in the CDR3. The CDR3 DNA is TGTGCCAGCAGTTTCCCGACTAGCGGGGGGGCCTACAATGAGCAGTTCTTC. It yields the protein CASSFPTSGGAYNEQFF.

The V gene is TRBV5-6, the J gene TRBJ2-7, with D unresolved. V lost 0 bases to trimming and J lost 2 bases, with 9 bases between them. Germline V gene data show CDR1 as SGHDT and CDR2 as YYEEEE. The CDR3 loop spans 14 amino acids. Written as DNA, the CDR3 is TGTGCCAGCAGCTTGGGTCTCCCTACCTACGAGCAGTACTTC. Residues: CASSLGLPTYEQYF.

The chain recombines TRBV7-8 with TRBJ1-5, with 8 nucleotides matching TRBD1. Germline V gene lookup returns CDR1 SGHVS and CDR2 FQNEAQ. V shed 0 bases and J 6 bases; nucleotides not matched to a gene: 10. The length of the CDR3 is 17 residues. DNA for the CDR3: TGTGCCAGCAGCTTAGCGCGGAGGCAGGGGGCAAGTCAGCCCCAGCATTTT. Its translation: CASSLARRQGASQPQHF.

This clone is a singleton in its sample. The rearrangement joins TRBV9 to TRBJ1-2; no reliable D call. The V and J ends lost 3 bases and 6 bases respectively, with 15 bases between them. Germline V gene lookup returns CDR1 SGDLS and CDR2 YYNGEE. The CDR3 contains 14 residues. The CDR3 protein is CASSAHGGEDGYTF. In DNA, the CDR3 is TGTGCCAGCAGCGCCCACGGTGGGGAGGATGGCTACACCTTC.

The genes are TRBV10-1 and TRBJ2-5; TRBD2 agrees at 7 bases. In germline, CDR1 is WNHNN, CDR2 SYGVQD (reference sequence). Unmatched junction bases numbered 7, after V lost 2 bases and J lost 7 bases. The CDR3 is made up of 14 amino acids. The CDR3 sequence is CASSEGGSVGTQYF. For the CDR3, the DNA is TGCGCCAGCAGTGAGGGCGGGAGTGTCGGGACCCAGTACTTC.

The chain carries TRBV25-1 and TRBJ2-7; 9 bases line up with TRBD1. The V and J ends lost 4 bases and 2 bases, in that order; junction bases with no gene match: 3. Germline V lookup: CDR1 MGHDK, CDR2 SYGVNS. CDR3 size: 14 residues. DNA for the CDR3: TGTGCCAGCAGTGGACAGGGGGGGGCCTACGAGCAGTACTTC. The encoded protein is CASSGQGGAYEQYF.

This sequence joins TRBV7-6 and TRBJ2-7; the match to TRBD2 covers 10 bases. Losses at the gene ends were 5 bases for V and 3 bases for J; bases not matched to a gene: 4. The CDR3 is 14 residues long. The germline V gene encodes CDR1 SGHVS and CDR2 FNYEAQ. In DNA form, the CDR3 reads TGTGCCAGCAGCCCCGGACTAGCGGTCTACGAGCAGTACTTC. Amino acids: CASSPGLAVYEQYF. Drawing the rest from reference TRBV7-6 and TRBJ2-7, the complete variable domain is GAGVSQSPRYKVTKRGQDVALRCDPISGHVSLYWYRQALGQGPEFLTYFNYEAQQDKSGLPNDRFSAERPEGSISTLTIQRTEQRDSAMYRCASSPGLAVYEQYFGPGTRLTVT.

This clone was picked up one time. J is TRBJ2-3 and V is TRBV7-3; 12 nucleotides match TRBD2. Germline V gives CDR1 SGHTA, CDR2 FQGTGA. V shed 5 bases and J 0 bases; nucleotides not matched to a gene: 9. The CDR3 length is 18 residues. In DNA form, the CDR3 reads TGTGCCAGCAGCCTGCAACCGGGACTAGCGGGTAGCACAGATACGCAGTATTTT. It is translated as CASSLQPGLAGSTDTQYF.

In this sample, this clone turned up a few times. This CDR3 is CASSESGGGQGPDTQYF. In DNA form, the CDR3 reads TGCGCCAGCAGTGAGTCGGGAGGGGGACAGGGACCAGATACGCAGTATTTT. The genes are TRBV10-1 and TRBJ2-3, with 9 bases aligning to TRBD1. CDR3 length: 17 residues. J gave up 4 bases and V 0 bases, and 8 bases lay outside the gene matches. The germline gives CDR1 WNHNN, CDR2 SYGVQD (reference sequence).

This chain connects TRBV7-3 to TRBJ1-2, with TRBD1 matching over 7 bases. J gave up 0 bases and V 0 bases, and 1 base lay outside the gene matches. Germline CDR1 and CDR2: SGHTA and FQGTGA. The CDR3 is 15 residues long. The CDR3 sequence: CASSLTGTANYGYTF. In DNA form, the CDR3 reads TGTGCCAGCAGCTTAACCGGGACAGCTAACTATGGCTACACCTTC.